This T cell receptor beta chain was captured in a study of blood T cell repertoires in COVID-19. Across the whole study: Sites across the United States, Italy and Spain contributed samples from acute and convalescent COVID-19. In each case, the material was cDNA or gDNA derived from T cells, B-cell-depleted T cells, or PBMCs.

Original processing notes: Cell counts per sample came from amplifying reference gene primers. This table comes from immunoSEQ multiplex PCR, and its TCRdb copy is limited to in-frame clones, with some not included. Clonal size and the V and J genes are those of that table, whereas D and trimming came from the DNA. The sample holds approximately 69,000 clones, over 80% seen once. V shed 5 bases, J shed 0 bases, and the junction held 8 bases outside the gene matches. The V gene's germline CDR1 is SGHAT and CDR2 FQNNGV. This CDR3 is 16 amino acids long. This clone was counted a single time. Material: peripheral blood. The chain employs TRBV11-2 and TRBJ1-2, with TRBD1 matching 8 bases. This receptor was obtained from an older woman with acute or convalescent COVID-19. The CDR3 reads CASSRTGRPTNYGYTF. CDR3 nucleotides: TGTGCCAGCAGCAGGACAGGGCGCCCGACTAACTATGGCTACACCTTC.